A single sample gave rise to the 5 T cell receptor beta chains below, sequenced in a study of STAT5B mutations in CD4+ large granular lymphocyte leukemia. Profiling relied on immunoSEQ multiplex PCR, and the TCRdb table lists in-frame clones only, not all of them. The sample includes about 5,000 clones, under 85% of them seen just once. Material for sequencing was PBMCs. All receptors derive from a man older than 75 with CD4+ T-cell large granular lymphocyte leukemia.

The chain carries TRBV30 and TRBJ2-7, with 9 bases lining up with TRBD2. This CDR3 is 13 amino acids long. Germline lookup yields CDR1 GTSNPN and CDR2 SVGIG (reference sequence). The V segment lost 0 bases and the J segment 7 bases; nucleotides outside the gene matches: 4. The CDR3 is CAWSVLSGGEQYF. CDR3 bases: TGTGCCTGGAGTGTACTAAGCGGGGGGGAGCAGTACTTC.

J is TRBJ1-4 and V is TRBV28, with D uncertain. The CDR3 extends over 12 amino acids. Trimming pared 5 bases from V and 4 bases from J, leaving 5 bases between. Germline CDR1 and CDR2: MDHEN and SYDVKM. The CDR3 region has the DNA TGTGCCAGCAGTCCCCATAATGAAAAACTGTTTTTT. The encoded protein is CASSPHNEKLFF. Based on the CDR3 plus reference TRBV28 and TRBJ1-4, the full variable domain is DVKVTQSSRYLVKRTGEKVFLECVQDMDHENMFWYRQDPGLGLRLIYFSYDVKMKEKGDIPEGYSVSREKKERFSLILESASTNQTSMYLCASSPHNEKLFFGSGTQLSVL.

The V call is TRBV7-8, the J call TRBJ1-1, with 11 bases fitting TRBD1. J lost 11 bases, V lost 5 bases, and 10 bases had no gene match. Germline V gene data show CDR1 as SGHVS and CDR2 as FQNEAQ. This CDR3 has 14 amino acids. CDR3: CASSPRGTGGSAFF. The CDR3, as DNA: TGTGCCAGCAGCCCAAGGGGGACAGGGGGTTCCGCTTTCTTT.

V is TRBV11-2 and J is TRBJ1-2, with D possibly being TRBD1 (6 bases). The V and J ends lost 1 base and 7 bases respectively, with 28 bases between them. The CDR3 runs to 19 residues. Germline V gene lookup returns CDR1 SGHAT and CDR2 FQNNGV. This CDR3 is CASSLGIRRTVGRESGYTF. CDR3 in DNA: TGTGCCAGCAGCTTAGGCATCCGGCGGACAGTGGGAAGGGAGTCTGGCTACACCTTC.

This clone has just a few counts. J is TRBJ2-1 and V is TRBV14; 8 positions match TRBD1. With V trimmed by 4 bases and J by 4 bases, 12 bases remained unmatched. CDR1 and CDR2 from the germline V gene are SGHDN and FVKESK. The CDR3 runs to 17 residues. CDR3 sequence reads: CASSRRRDRGIYNEQFF. The CDR3 DNA reads TGTGCCAGCAGCCGAAGGCGAGACAGGGGCATTTACAATGAGCAGTTCTTC.